This T cell receptor (beta chain) was obtained from a study of cytomegalovirus exposure and HLA in healthy donors. A remark on this clone: Its antigen is not identified.

Trimming shortened V by 7 bases and J by 2 bases, and 12 bases separated the two germline ends. The CDR3 consists of 13 residues. Germline V gene data show CDR1 as SNHLY and CDR2 as FYNNEI. 13 Jbeta primers and 60 Vbeta primers were used for the PCR. Libraries were prepared by immunoSEQ multiplex PCR; TCRdb keeps only in-frame clonotypes and omits some of them. The data hold approximately 73,000 clones, with approximately 79% observed a single time. The study, taken as a whole, reports: Most sequenced TCRs were rare (though some public TCRs occurred in many donors). Relative to the approximately 670-donor mean, N-insertions were reportedly fewer in an Asian-associated ancestry cluster in a later analysis.

The chain has TRBV2 and TRBJ2-7, with D possibly TRBD1 on 6 matching bases. Sample: PBMCs. This TCR was sampled from a woman aged 40 to 50 in good health and CMV-seropositive. The chain's CDR3 is CASKNTGTYEQYF. CDR3 bases: TGTGCCAGCAAGAATACAGGGACCTACGAGCAGTACTTC.